Listed here are 17 T cell receptor beta chains from one sample, sequenced in a study of T cell repertoires in aging, cancer and after chemotherapy. Peripheral blood genomic DNA, not sorted cells or RNA, was the template. Multiplex touch-down PCR with TRB-A/B primers amplified rearranged V-D-J TRB sequences. Via MiXCR, TCRdb re-called the multiplex PCR reads, giving one row per CDR3 protein. The sample holds around 16,000 distinct CDR3 sequences, roughly 53% seen once. Material: blood. The origin of the receptors is a human donor in good health.

The V gene is TRBV6-2 or TRBV6-3, the J gene TRBJ2-1; 8 bases map to TRBD1. The length of the CDR3 is 11 residues. V gave up 7 bases and J gave up 15 bases; unmatched junction bases: 8. Germline lookup yields CDR1 MNHEY and CDR2 SVGEGT. The CDR3 loop reads CASTQGARRFF. CDR3 bases: TGTGCCAGCACCCAGGGGGCGCGGCGGTTCTTC.

This chain joins TRBV6-2 or TRBV6-3 and TRBJ1-1; maybe TRBD1 (5 bases). The CDR3 length is 16 residues. The V gene lost 0 bases and the J gene lost 1 base, with 12 bases spanning the gap. Germline CDR1 reads MNHEY; CDR2 reads SVGEGT. CDR3 sequence reads: CASSYSKTEGNTEAFF. CDR3 nucleotides: TGTGCCAGCAGTTACTCGAAGACAGAGGGGAACACTGAAGCTTTCTTT.

The rearrangement links TRBV18 to TRBJ2-7; D uncertain. CDR3 size: 15 residues. Germline loops: CDR1 KGHSH, CDR2 LQKENI. The V end lost 3 bases, the J end lost 4 bases, and 16 bases lay between the germline ends. The CDR3 sequence: CASSPLLVQGYEQYF. Written as DNA, the CDR3 is TGTGCCAGCTCACCCCTGCTGGTACAAGGATACGAGCAGTACTTC.

The rearrangement uses TRBV5-4 and TRBJ1-6; 9 bases map to TRBD1. The V gene end was trimmed by 0 bases and the J gene end by 7 bases; junction bases not matched to a gene: 5. There are 16 residues in the CDR3. Germline CDR1 and CDR2: SGHNT and YYREEE (reference sequence). This CDR3 is CASSLARDRDNSPLHF. CDR3 nucleotide sequence: TGTGCCAGCAGCTTGGCCCGGGACAGGGACAATTCACCCCTCCACTTT.

The chain recombines TRBV5-6 with TRBJ2-5, with D possibly TRBD1 on 5 matching bases. The CDR3 totals 15 residues. The V and J ends lost 2 bases and 5 bases respectively, with 16 bases between them. Germline CDR1 is SGHDT and CDR2 is YYEEEE. CDR3 bases: TGTGCCAGCAGCTTTCGTCATTCAGGGCCCGAGACCCAGTACTTC. It encodes CASSFRHSGPETQYF. Full variable domain (missing parts from reference TRBV5-6 and TRBJ2-5): DAGVTQSPTHLIKTRGQQVTLRCSPKSGHDTVSWYQQALGQGPQFIFQYYEEEERQRGNFPDRFSGHQFPNYSSELNVNALLLGDSALYLCASSFRHSGPETQYFGPGTRLLVL.

There are a few counts of this clonotype. CDR3 residues: CASSIRETGAYEQYF. For the CDR3, the DNA is TGTGCCAGTAGTATCAGGGAGACAGGGGCCTACGAGCAGTACTTC. J is TRBJ2-7 and V is TRBV19; 8 bases fit TRBD1. Germline-derived CDR1 and CDR2 are LNHDA and SQIVND (reference sequence). Losses at the gene ends were 3 bases for V and 2 bases for J; bases not matched to a gene: 6. The CDR3 covers 15 residues.

This sequence joins TRBV5-6 and TRBJ2-7; D gene uncertain. V gave up 1 base and J gave up 5 bases, with 10 bases separating them. CDR3 length: 13 residues. Germline loops: CDR1 SGHDT, CDR2 YYEEEE. CDR3 region: CASSLSPPNEQYF. The CDR3 nucleotides are TGTGCCAGCAGCTTGAGCCCCCCCAACGAGCAGTACTTC.

The chain employs TRBV10-3 and TRBJ2-7; TRBD1 agrees at 9 bases. V was clipped by 4 bases and J by 6 bases; unmatched bases: 10. The germline CDR1 and CDR2 sequences are ENHRY and SYGVKD. The CDR3 spans 15 residues. In DNA, the CDR3 is TGTGCCATCAGTGGTGGGGGGACAGGGTCGTCCGAGCAGTACTTC. This encodes CAISGGGTGSSEQYF.

This clonotype was picked up a small number of times. V and J are TRBV29-1 and TRBJ2-4; 10 bases align to TRBD1. Unmatched junction bases numbered 9, after V lost 4 bases and J lost 3 bases. Looked up from germline, CDR1 is SQVTM and CDR2 is ANQGSEA. The CDR3 is 16 amino acids. The CDR3 coding sequence is TGCAGCGTTGGACAGGGGGCTGGGAAGAACAAAAACATTCAGTACTTC. Residues: CSVGQGAGKNKNIQYF.

The rearrangement joins TRBV5-1 to TRBJ2-1, with TRBD1 identical over 8 bases. Germline trimming cut 2 bases from V and 7 bases from J; bases unmatched to any gene: 2. The CDR3 spans 13 residues. CDR1 is SGHRS and CDR2 is YFSETQ in the germline V gene. Here the CDR3 reads CASSFQGANEQFF. The CDR3 region has the DNA TGCGCCAGCAGCTTTCAGGGGGCAAATGAGCAGTTCTTC.

DNA for the CDR3: TGTGCCAGCAGCCAAGTTGTCCAAGAGACCCAGTACTTC. Translating it yields CASSQVVQETQYF. The chain links TRBV12-3 or TRBV12-4 to TRBJ2-5; D remains ambiguous. With 6 bases removed from V and 1 base from J, the gap between germline ends came to 9 bases. The CDR3 has 13 residues.

V usage is TRBV6-5 and J usage is TRBJ2-1, with 14 positions matching TRBD2. Germline V gene lookup returns CDR1 MNHEY and CDR2 SVGAGI. The CDR3 loop spans 16 amino acids. Germline trimming cut 5 bases from V and 5 bases from J; bases unmatched to any gene: 5. The CDR3 sequence is CASSPGLAGDDNEQFF. DNA of the CDR3: TGTGCCAGCAGTCCGGGACTAGCGGGGGACGACAATGAGCAGTTCTTC.

This chain joins TRBV27 and TRBJ2-3; D is perhaps TRBD2 (7 bases). CDR1 and CDR2 from the germline V gene are MNHEY and SMNVEV (reference sequence). V shed 7 bases and J shed 2 bases, with 25 bases lying between them. CDR3 size: 18 residues. Here the CDR3 DNA reads TGTGCCAGCACATCTCGGAGGGGGGGCGACTTGTACACAGATACGCAGTATTTT. It encodes CASTSRRGGDLYTDTQYF.

CDR3 sequence (DNA): TGCGCCAGCAGCTTGGTGAGCGGGGTAGCCACCGGGGAGCTGTTTTTT. Its translation is CASSLVSGVATGELFF. This chain connects TRBV5-1 to TRBJ2-2; 7 bases match TRBD2. This CDR3 has 16 amino acids. Germline CDR1 is SGHRS and CDR2 is YFSETQ. The V and J ends lost 0 bases and 4 bases, in that order; junction bases with no gene match: 6.

This chain connects TRBV6-6 to TRBJ2-7; 9 nucleotides line up with TRBD1. The junction had 9 bases not matched to a gene; V was cut back by 5 bases and J by 4 bases. CDR3 size: 15 residues. Germline lookup yields CDR1 MNHNY and CDR2 SVGAGI (reference sequence). CDR3 residues: CASSPPGQGWYEQYF. The CDR3, as DNA: TGTGCCAGCAGTCCTCCGGGACAGGGATGGTACGAGCAGTACTTC.

The chain couples TRBV19 to TRBJ2-5; D ambiguous. Germline CDR1 and CDR2: LNHDA and SQIVND (reference sequence). The CDR3 is 15 amino acids. Trimming took off 3 bases at V and 5 bases at J, with 16 bases between the two ends. CDR3 sequence: CASSIGYSRWETQYF. The CDR3 nucleotides are TGTGCCAGTAGTATCGGTTACTCGCGGTGGGAGACCCAGTACTTC.

This clonotype has a handful of counts. The chain couples TRBV27 to TRBJ2-7; the D is unclear. CDR3 length: 13 residues. Trimming took off 5 bases at V and 1 base at J, with 9 bases between the two ends. Per germline, CDR1 MNHEY and CDR2 SMNVEV (reference sequence). CDR3 DNA sequence: TGTGCCAGCAGTCCTCGATTATCCTACGAGCAGTACTTC. This translates into CASSPRLSYEQYF.